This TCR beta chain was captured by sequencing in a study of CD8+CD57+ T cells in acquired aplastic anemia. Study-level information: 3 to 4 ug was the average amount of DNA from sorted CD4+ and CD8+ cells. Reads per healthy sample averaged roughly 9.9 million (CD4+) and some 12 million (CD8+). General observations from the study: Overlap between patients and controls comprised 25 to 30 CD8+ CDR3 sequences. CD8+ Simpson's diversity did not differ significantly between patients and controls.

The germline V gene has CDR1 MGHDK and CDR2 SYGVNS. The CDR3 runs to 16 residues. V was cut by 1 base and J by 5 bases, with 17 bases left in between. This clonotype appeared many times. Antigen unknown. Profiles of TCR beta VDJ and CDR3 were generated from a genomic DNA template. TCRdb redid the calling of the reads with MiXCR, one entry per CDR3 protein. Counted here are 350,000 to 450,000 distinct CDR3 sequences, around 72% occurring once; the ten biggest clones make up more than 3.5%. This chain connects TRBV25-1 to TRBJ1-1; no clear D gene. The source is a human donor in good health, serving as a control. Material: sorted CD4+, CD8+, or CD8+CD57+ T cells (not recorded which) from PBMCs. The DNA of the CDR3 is TGTGCCAGCAGTGAATTATTGTTGGGCGGGGTGACTGAAGCTTTCTTT. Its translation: CASSELLLGGVTEAFF.